This TCR beta chain was sequenced during a study of blood T cell repertoires in COVID-19. Study information: Sources were T cells, B-cell-depleted T cells, or PBMCs; the material itself was cDNA or gDNA.

Germline V lookup: CDR1 MNHEY, CDR2 SVGAGI. Deletions cut 4 bases from V and 12 bases from J, with 10 bases between. There are 12 residues in the CDR3. Sequencing was performed with immunoSEQ multiplex PCR; in TCRdb, only in-frame clones are kept and a portion is missing. This table holds tens of thousands of clones, about 78% found once. Sequencing was carried out using peripheral blood. The clonotype comes from a man older than 75 with active or convalescent COVID-19. The J gene is TRBJ1-6, the V gene TRBV6-5, with D unclear. The CDR3 DNA follows: TGTGCCAGCAGTTTTCACCTCGGACCCCTCCACTTT. Its translation is CASSFHLGPLHF.